These 27 T cell receptor beta chains share one sample of origin, sequenced in a study of post-analysis software for immune sequencing data. Incorporated into the TCR beta cDNA libraries were unique molecular identifiers, which served to reduce PCR and sequencing biases. TCRdb reprocessed the PCR reads with MiXCR, giving one entry per CDR3 protein. The table lists about 540,000 distinct CDR3 sequences, around a third of them singletons. Whole-study results and caveats: In patients, about 5 TRBV segments were more frequent than in controls, with TRBV5-6, TRBV5-1 and TRBV20-1 among them.

These receptors have no identified antigens. Material: blood. The source is a girl aged 2 to 17 with multiple sclerosis.

The V and J genes are TRBV11-3 and TRBJ2-5, with 11 bases identical to TRBD1. Near its end, the DNA agrees better with TRBJ2-7, so the J call may be wrong. Per the germline V gene, CDR1 is SGHNT and CDR2 is YENEEA. This CDR3 comprises 16 residues. The CDR3 nucleotides are TGTGCCAGCAGCACCGCAGGACAGGGGGCTACGTGCGAGCAGTACTTC. Translation: CASSTAGQGATCEQYF.

The chain recombines TRBV24-1 with TRBJ1-5; weak D call: TRBD1 (5 bases). This CDR3 is built from 13 residues. Germline CDR1 reads KGHDR; CDR2 reads SFDVKD. Trimming took off 5 bases at V and 7 bases at J, with 11 bases between the two ends. The DNA for the CDR3 is TGTGCCACCAGTGGTGGCAGGGACCAGCCCCAGCATTTT. Translated, it gives CATSGGRDQPQHF.

This chain connects TRBV7-9 to TRBJ2-5, with no clear D. Germline lookup yields CDR1 SEHNR and CDR2 FQNEAQ (reference sequence). The CDR3 extends over 15 amino acids. V gave up 0 bases and J gave up 5 bases, with 13 bases separating them. CDR3 in amino acids: CASSLAMAVLETQYF. CDR3 nucleotide sequence: TGTGCCAGCAGCTTAGCGATGGCGGTTTTGGAGACCCAGTACTTC.

V is TRBV3-1 and J is TRBJ2-3; no definite D call. V was trimmed by 4 bases and J by 1 base, leaving 12 bases between them. The CDR3 totals 15 residues. The germline gives CDR1 LGHDT, CDR2 YNNKEL (reference sequence). The CDR3 sequence: CASSLMGAGTDTQYF. CDR3 bases: TGTGCCAGCAGCCTAATGGGCGCCGGCACAGATACGCAGTATTTT.

The sample holds a few counts of this clonotype. The genes are TRBV12-3 or TRBV12-4 and TRBJ1-2; 7 positions agree with TRBD1. The CDR3 is made up of 15 amino acids. The V and J ends lost 2 bases and 6 bases, in that order; junction bases with no gene match: 9. The CDR3 here is CASSLRSRGPDGYTF. The CDR3 region has the DNA TGTGCCAGCAGTTTACGTTCTAGGGGGCCGGATGGCTACACCTTC.

This clonotype came up a few times. The chain carries TRBV5-1 and TRBJ1-2; D not resolved. Trimming took 0 bases from V and 6 from J, leaving 6 bases between them. The CDR3 totals 12 residues. CDR1 is SGHRS and CDR2 is YFSETQ in the germline V gene. In DNA, the CDR3 is TGCGCCAGCAGCTTGGACAGAGATGGCTACACCTTC. Amino acid sequence: CASSLDRDGYTF. The full variable domain, its missing parts supplied by reference TRBV5-1 and TRBJ1-2, is KAGVTQTPRYLIKTRGQQVTLSCSPISGHRSVSWYQQTPGQGLQFLFEYFSETQRNKGNFPGRFSGRQFSNSRSEMNVSTLELGDSALYLCASSLDRDGYTFGSGTRLTVV.

This clonotype was recorded a few times. This chain joins TRBV15 and TRBJ2-5; no definite D call. V dropped 1 base and J dropped 1 base, with 7 bases sitting between them. CDR1 and CDR2 (germline): LNHNV, YYDKDF (reference sequence). The CDR3 sequence is 14 residues long. As DNA, the CDR3 is TGTGCCACCAGCAGAGTAGGCCGCCAAGAGACCCAGTACTTC. It translates to CATSRVGRQETQYF. The full variable domain, its missing parts supplied by reference TRBV15 and TRBJ2-5, is DAMVIQNPRYQVTQFGKPVTLSCSQTLNHNVMYWYQQKSSQAPKLLFHYYDKDFNNEADTPDNFQSRRPNTSFCFLDIRSPGLGDTAMYLCATSRVGRQETQYFGPGTRLLVL.

The V and J genes are TRBV10-3 and TRBJ2-5, with TRBD2 matching over 9 bases. There are 15 residues in the CDR3. After removal of 3 bases from V and 5 bases from J, the junction contained 7 bases not matched to a gene. Germline V CDR1 and CDR2: ENHRY, SYGVKD. The CDR3 nucleotides are TGTGCCATCAGTGATTGGACTAGCGCAGGGGAGACCCAGTACTTC. Translated, it gives CAISDWTSAGETQYF.

The CDR3 DNA reads as TGCACCAGCAGCCAGAGGGGCGAGGAGACCCAGTACTTC. Its translation is CTSSQRGEETQYF. The gene calls are TRBV1 and TRBJ2-5; TRBD1 is taken as the D call from the table, unchecked against the DNA. TRBV1 is deemed a pseudogene. The CDR3 totals 13 residues.

This clonotype was detected only a few times. Relative to the germline gene, one junction end is altered; a read error may explain this. V usage is TRBV9 and J usage is TRBJ2-4, with 8 bases aligning to TRBD1. TRBJ2-7 matches the DNA end more closely, so the J call is doubtful. Germline V lookup: CDR1 SGDLS, CDR2 YYNGEE. CDR3 size: 15 residues. CDR3 amino acids: CTSSVGQGAIYEQYF. CDR3 bases: TGTACCAGCAGCGTAGGCCAGGGGGCCATCTACGAGCAGTACTTC.

This clonotype was counted a few times. The chain joins TRBV7-2 to TRBJ1-2; possible D gene TRBD1, 6 bases. V dropped 2 bases and J dropped 5 bases, with 12 bases sitting between them. Germline CDR1 SGHTA, CDR2 FQGNSA. The CDR3 has 14 amino acids. CDR3 coding DNA: TGTGCCAGCAGCTTAACAGGGTTTGGGTATGGCTACACCTTC. This translates into CASSLTGFGYGYTF. The full variable domain, completed using reference TRBV7-2 and TRBJ1-2, is GAGVSQSPSNKVTEKGKDVELRCDPISGHTALYWYRQSLGQGLEFLIYFQGNSAPDKSGLPSDRFSAERTGGSVSTLTIQRTQQEDSAVYLCASSLTGFGYGYTFGSGTRLTVV.

This clonotype has only a few counts. The J gene is TRBJ1-2, the V gene TRBV20-1, with 8 bases aligning to TRBD1. Losses at the gene ends were 8 bases for V and 0 bases for J; bases not matched to a gene: 5. This CDR3 has 13 amino acids. Looked up from germline, CDR1 is DFQATT and CDR2 is SNEGSKA (reference sequence). CDR3 DNA: TGCAGTACCTTGGACAGGGCTAACTATGGCTACACCTTC. Translating it yields CSTLDRANYGYTF.

This sequence joins TRBV29-1 and TRBJ2-3; D not certain. This CDR3 region has 14 residues. The germline V and J ends were trimmed by 8 bases and 4 bases, with 19 bases remaining between them. Germline CDR1 and CDR2: SQVTM and ANQGSEA. CDR3 sequence reads: CSSYTPRSPDTQYF. The CDR3 coding sequence is TGCAGCTCATACACTCCCAGGTCCCCAGATACGCAGTATTTT.

This clonotype occurred a few times. As DNA, the CDR3 is TGTGCCAGCTCAGCAGTTACAGGGAACTCCAATCAGCCCCAGCATTTT. Translation: CASSAVTGNSNQPQHF. V and J are TRBV18 and TRBJ1-5, with D possibly matching TRBD1 (6 bases). This CDR3 has 16 amino acids. V lost 5 bases, J lost 3 bases, and 17 bases lay in between. Germline CDR1 KGHSH, CDR2 LQKENI.

The chain links TRBV24-1 to TRBJ1-3; no firm D call. The CDR3 sequence is 13 residues long. The V gene lost 2 bases and the J gene lost 3 bases, with 4 bases spanning the gap. In germline, CDR1 is KGHDR, CDR2 SFDVKD. CDR3 sequence reads: CATSDSFGNTIYF. The CDR3 bases are TGTGCCACCAGTGATTCCTTTGGAAACACCATATATTTT.

The CDR3 sequence is CASSLGGLGRPNEKLFF. The CDR3 DNA is TGTGCCAGCAGTTTAGGGGGTCTAGGACGACCTAATGAAAAACTGTTTTTT. J is TRBJ1-4 and V is TRBV12-3 or TRBV12-4; D remains unclear. V was shortened by 1 base and J by 3 bases, with 15 bases between the two germline ends. The CDR3 extends over 17 amino acids.

This clonotype has only a few counts. The chain uses TRBV6-5 and TRBJ2-7; D unclear. Trimming shortened V by 0 bases and J by 2 bases, and 11 bases separated the two germline ends. This CDR3 contains 15 residues. The germline V gene encodes CDR1 MNHEY and CDR2 SVGAGI. CDR3 loop: CASSYSAGAAYEQYF. CDR3 nucleotides: TGTGCCAGCAGTTACTCCGCAGGAGCCGCCTACGAGCAGTACTTC.

This clonotype was found a few times. The J gene is TRBJ2-3, the V gene TRBV12-3 or TRBV12-4, with unresolved D. Between the trimmed V and J ends, which lost 3 bases and 6 bases, there was a span of 10 bases. The CDR3 has 13 amino acids. CDR3 amino acids: CASSFLRGDTQYF. CDR3 bases: TGTGCCAGCAGTTTCCTTAGAGGCGATACGCAGTATTTT.

This clonotype turned up a few times. The genes are TRBV28 and TRBJ2-5, with 12 positions matching TRBD2. J gave up 1 base and V 5 bases, and 5 bases lay outside the gene matches. Germline V lookup: CDR1 MDHEN, CDR2 SYDVKM. This CDR3 is 16 amino acids long. As DNA, the CDR3 is TGTGCCAGCAGTCCCGGACTAGCGGGGTCCCAAGAGACCCAGTACTTC. Amino acid sequence: CASSPGLAGSQETQYF.

This clonotype was detected ten times or more. The V gene is TRBV28, the J gene TRBJ2-7; 11 nucleotides agree with TRBD1. V trimming: 6 bases; J trimming: 6 bases; junction bases outside the gene matches: 7. CDR1 and CDR2 (germline): MDHEN, SYDVKM. The CDR3 loop spans 14 amino acids. The CDR3 DNA reads TGTGCCAGCAGCCGAAGAGGGACAGGGGGCGAGCAGTACTTC. It encodes CASSRRGTGGEQYF.

The chain links TRBV6-1 to TRBJ1-5; no clear D gene. The CDR3 is 14 amino acids. The germline V and J ends were trimmed by 5 bases and 0 bases, with 8 bases remaining between them. Germline V gene sequence: CDR1 MNHNS, CDR2 SASEGT. The CDR3 here is CASSNLRSNQPQHF. The DNA of the CDR3 is TGTGCCAGCAGTAACCTCCGTAGCAATCAGCCCCAGCATTTT.

The CDR3 DNA reads as TGTGCCAGCACAACCGTTGACAGGGACAATGAGCAGTTCTTC. It codes for CASTTVDRDNEQFF. The chain links TRBV11-2 to TRBJ2-1, with 7 bases aligning to TRBD1. Germline CDR1 reads SGHAT; CDR2 reads FQNNGV. CDR3 size: 14 residues. V was clipped by 7 bases and J by 5 bases; unmatched bases: 8.

The rearrangement links TRBV7-9 to TRBJ1-2; no definite D call. The CDR3 length is 19 residues. The V end lost 4 bases, the J end lost 4 bases, and 28 bases lay between the germline ends. Germline V gene sequence: CDR1 SEHNR, CDR2 FQNEAQ (reference sequence). CDR3 DNA: TGTGCCAGCAGCTATTATGGGAGAAGCGGCCCCAGGTCATCCTATGGCTACACCTTC. This translates into CASSYYGRSGPRSSYGYTF.

With regard to this clonotype: A much larger clone lies one base from this, so it may be a read error. V gene TRBV20-1 combines with J gene TRBJ2-5, with 9 bases aligning to TRBD1. This CDR3 has 15 amino acids. CDR1 and CDR2 from the germline V gene are DFQATT and SNEGSKA (reference sequence). The CDR3 DNA sequence: TGCAGTGCTAGAGATCAGGGACAGGGCCAAGAGGCCCAGTACTTC. Translated: CSARDQGQGQEAQYF.

This clonotype showed up just a few times. This sequence joins TRBV12-3 or TRBV12-4 and TRBJ1-5, with a tentative D call TRBD1 (6 bases). The CDR3 is 15 amino acids. Trimming removed 1 base from V and 4 bases from J, with 11 bases in between. As DNA, the CDR3 is TGTGCCAGCAGTTTAGTCGGGGACATTAATCAGCCCCAGCATTTT. As protein: CASSLVGDINQPQHF.

The rearrangement uses TRBV29-1 and TRBJ2-6, with D hard to call. V lost 0 bases and J lost 1, with 4 bases in between. This CDR3 region has 14 residues. Germline V gene data show CDR1 as SQVTM and CDR2 as ANQGSEA. The CDR3 region has the DNA TGCAGCGTTGAAGACACGTCTGGGGCCAACGTCCTGACTTTC. Encoded protein: CSVEDTSGANVLTF. The whole variable domain, remainder taken from reference TRBV29-1 and TRBJ2-6, is SAVISQKPSRDICQRGTSLTIQCQVDSQVTMMFWYRQQPGQSLTLIATANQGSEATYESGFVIDKFPISRPNLTFSTLTVSNMSPEDSSIYLCSVEDTSGANVLTFGAGSRLTVL.

This clonotype has only a few counts. Here the CDR3 reads CASSRSGASTDTQYF. In DNA form, the CDR3 reads TGTGCCAGCAGCCGTAGCGGGGCAAGCACAGATACGCAGTATTTT. The rearrangement uses TRBV7-2 and TRBJ2-3; 8 bases are a match to TRBD2. Per the germline V gene, CDR1 is SGHTA and CDR2 is FQGNSA. This CDR3 is 15 amino acids long. V dropped 5 bases and J dropped 0; count of bases not matched to a gene: 4.